The source of this TCR beta chain is a study of OX40 agonist ivuxolimab in advanced cancers. For the study in its entirety: The costimulatory receptor OX40 (CD134) was targeted by ivuxolimab, a fully human IgG2 agonistic monoclonal antibody. Intravenous ivuxolimab was administered to patients every 2 weeks at six dose levels: 0.01, 0.1, 0.3, 1.5, 3 and 10 mg/kg. Among the 52 dose-escalation patients, around 19 had hepatocellular carcinoma, roughly 15 melanoma, 9 renal cell carcinoma and 9 head and neck cancer. The dose-escalation cohort was around 83% male with a mean age of roughly 62 years, ranging from about 23 to 85. Prior anti-PD-1, anti-PD-L1 or anti-CTLA-4 therapy was permitted, and approximately 39% of dose-escalation patients had received checkpoint inhibitors. Partial responses occurred in three dose-escalation patients: two with cutaneous melanoma and one with hepatocellular carcinoma. The point of sequencing TCRbeta in the periphery was to test whether ivuxolimab changed TCR sequence diversity and drove clonal T-cell expansion. The paper reports the monotherapy dose-escalation portion (N = 52 patients) of the phase I ivuxolimab trial.

Genomic DNA was extracted from sorted cells for sequencing of the TCRbeta CDR3 region. TCRbeta CDR3 regions were sequenced using the immunoSEQ Assay. TCRdb stores this immuneACCESS table with in-frame sequences only. Part of the clones is absent; in the studies checked, under half of the shortfall reflects unresolved V genes, and no reason is known for the rest. The sample yields about 25,000 clones; around 82% were counted once. Clones ranked in the top ten supply approximately 1.5% of the sample. The trial excluded patients who had a history of autoimmune disease or who were on systemic immunosuppression. Peripheral blood for TCR sequencing was drawn from every dose cohort at baseline, at cycle 4 day 1 and at cycle 7 day 1. Samples came from an open-label, multicenter, first-in-human phase I dose-escalation trial of ivuxolimab. The trial enrolled adults with locally advanced or metastatic head and neck squamous cell, hepatocellular, melanoma or renal cell carcinoma. Before TCR sequencing, CD4+ and CD8+ T cells were separately sorted from peripheral blood.

Including cysteine and phenylalanine, the CDR3 has 15 amino acids. The sequence is cut down to CDR3 DNA, 45 bases in frame from base 1. From a lookup of the germline V gene, CDR1 and CDR2 are SGHVS and FNYEAQ. V is shortened by 5 bases, J by 1 base, and the region joining them spans 14 bases. Summary of the overall study and its limitations: The antigen specificity of the peripheral T cells that underwent clonal expansion was not determined. Low levels of normalized T-cell clonal expansion were also seen in some patients who did not respond. After ivuxolimab, CD8+ T cells had more expanded clones than CD4+ T cells on average. At doses from 0.1 to 3.0 mg/kg, clonal expansion was seen in both CD4+ and CD8+ blood T cells between baseline and week 6. In the 0.1-3.0 mg/kg groups, partial responders were among the patients with the lowest normalized peripheral clonal expansion, particularly in CD8+ T cells.

With respect to this clone: What antigen it recognizes has not been identified. No much larger clone exists at a distance of one base, and base qualities are not known.

The chain is made from TRBV7-6 and TRBJ2-5; the D gene could be either TRBD1 or TRBD2, each agreeing at 5 bases. The clonotype originates from an adult with an advanced solid tumor such as melanoma, head and neck, liver or kidney cancer. The sequenced sample was CD4+ or CD8+ T cells sorted from blood, obtained in a trial of the OX40 agonist ivuxolimab. The CDR3 reads CASSRSGAAQETQYF. In nucleotides, the sequence is TGTGCCAGCAGCCGTTCCGGGGCAGCCCAAGAGACCCAGTACTTC.